This T cell receptor beta chain emerged from a study of cytomegalovirus exposure and HLA in healthy donors. Germline V lookup: CDR1 MGHRA, CDR2 YSYEKL. The CDR3 sequence is 16 residues long. V was pared by 4 bases and J by 2 bases, with 4 bases of the junction left unmatched. Vbeta (60) and Jbeta (13) primers were used in the PCR. Assay: immunoSEQ multiplex PCR; the TCRdb copy retains only in-frame clones and omits some. The data show around 280,000 clones, roughly 90% seen once. The sample taken for sequencing was PBMCs. V is TRBV4-1 and J is TRBJ2-3; 12 positions match TRBD2. The receptor was derived from a woman aged 18-29 years in good health and CMV-seronegative. The CDR3 DNA reads TGCGCCAGCAGCCCTCGACTAGCGGGGGTCACAGATACGCAGTATTTT. Its translation is CASSPRLAGVTDTQYF.